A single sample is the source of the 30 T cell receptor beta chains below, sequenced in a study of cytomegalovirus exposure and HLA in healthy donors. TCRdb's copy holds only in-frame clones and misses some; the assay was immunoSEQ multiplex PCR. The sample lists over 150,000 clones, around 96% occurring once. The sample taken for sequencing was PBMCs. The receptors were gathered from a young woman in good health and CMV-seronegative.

CDR3: CASSSGGRWGTEAFF. The CDR3 coding sequence is TGCGCCAGCAGCTCGGGGGGGCGCTGGGGCACTGAAGCTTTCTTT. V is TRBV5-1 and J is TRBJ1-1; a weak D match, TRBD1 (6 bases). The germline V gene has CDR1 SGHRS and CDR2 YFSETQ. CDR3 length equals 15 residues. The V end was cut by 3 bases, the J end by 4 bases, with 16 bases between.

The CDR3 coding sequence is TGTGCCAGTAGTATAGGGACAGGTAACTCCTACGAGCAGTACTTC. Its protein is CASSIGTGNSYEQYF. The rearrangement uses TRBV19 and TRBJ2-7; 7 bases agree with TRBD1. Per germline, CDR1 LNHDA and CDR2 SQIVND (reference sequence). The junction had 3 bases not matched to a gene; V was cut back by 1 base and J by 0 bases. This CDR3 has 15 residues.

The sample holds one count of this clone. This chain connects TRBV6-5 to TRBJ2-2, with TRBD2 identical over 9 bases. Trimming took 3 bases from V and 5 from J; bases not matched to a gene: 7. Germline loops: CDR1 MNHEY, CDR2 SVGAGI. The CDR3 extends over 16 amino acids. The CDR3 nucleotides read TGTGCCAGCAGTTATGGCGGGGGGGCCTTGACCGGGGAGCTGTTTTTT. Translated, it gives CASSYGGGALTGELFF.

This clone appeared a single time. The CDR3 sequence: CASSPQRGMNTGELFF. Written as DNA, the CDR3 is TGTGCCAGCTCACCACAGCGGGGGATGAACACCGGGGAGCTGTTTTTT. This chain connects TRBV18 to TRBJ2-2; TRBD2 agrees at 8 bases. The junction had 2 bases not matched to a gene; V was cut back by 1 base and J by 1 base. This CDR3 is 16 amino acids long. Per germline, CDR1 KGHSH and CDR2 LQKENI.

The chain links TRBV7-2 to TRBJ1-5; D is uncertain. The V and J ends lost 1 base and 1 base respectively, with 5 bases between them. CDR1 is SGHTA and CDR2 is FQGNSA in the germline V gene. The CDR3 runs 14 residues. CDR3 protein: CASSLGASNQPQHF. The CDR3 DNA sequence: TGTGCCAGCAGCTTAGGGGCAAGCAATCAGCCCCAGCATTTT.

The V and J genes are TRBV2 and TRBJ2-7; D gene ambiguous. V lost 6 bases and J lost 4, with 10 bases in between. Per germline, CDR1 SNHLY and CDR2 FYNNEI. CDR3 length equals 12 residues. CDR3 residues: CASSQTPYEQYF. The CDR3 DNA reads TGTGCCAGCAGCCAAACTCCATACGAGCAGTACTTC.

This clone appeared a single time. The CDR3 loop is CASSIWGGLDTEAFF. As DNA, the CDR3 is TGTGCCAGTAGTATTTGGGGGGGGCTCGACACTGAAGCTTTCTTT. J is TRBJ1-1 and V is TRBV19; weak D call: TRBD1 (6 bases). The V end lost 3 bases, the J end lost 3 bases, and 14 bases lay between the germline ends. This CDR3 contains 15 residues. Germline V gene lookup returns CDR1 LNHDA and CDR2 SQIVND (reference sequence). Full variable domain (outside the CDR3, taken from reference TRBV19 and TRBJ1-1): DGGITQSPKYLFRKEGQNVTLSCEQNLNHDAMYWYRQDPGQGLRLIYYSQIVNDFQKGDIAEGYSVSREKKESFPLTVTSAQKNPTAFYLCASSIWGGLDTEAFFGQGTRLTVV.

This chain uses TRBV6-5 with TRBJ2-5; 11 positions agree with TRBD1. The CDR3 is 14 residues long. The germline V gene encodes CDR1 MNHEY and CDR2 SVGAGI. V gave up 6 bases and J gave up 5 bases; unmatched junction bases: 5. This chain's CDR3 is CASRGGTGGETQYF. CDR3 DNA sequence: TGTGCCAGCAGGGGGGGGACAGGGGGGGAGACCCAGTACTTC.

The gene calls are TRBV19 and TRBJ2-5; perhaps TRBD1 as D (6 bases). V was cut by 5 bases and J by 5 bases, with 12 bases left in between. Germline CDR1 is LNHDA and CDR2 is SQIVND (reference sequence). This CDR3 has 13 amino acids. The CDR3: CASSVTGTETQYF. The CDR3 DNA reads TGTGCCAGTAGTGTGACAGGAACGGAGACCCAGTACTTC.

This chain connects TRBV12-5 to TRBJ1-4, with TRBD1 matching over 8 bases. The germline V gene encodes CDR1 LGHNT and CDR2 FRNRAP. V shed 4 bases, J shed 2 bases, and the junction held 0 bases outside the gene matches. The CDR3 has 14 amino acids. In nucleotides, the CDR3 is TGTGCTAGTGGTTCAGGGGGCACTAATGAAAAACTGTTTTTT. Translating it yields CASGSGGTNEKLFF. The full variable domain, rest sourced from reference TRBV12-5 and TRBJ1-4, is DARVTQTPRHKVTEMGQEVTMRCQPILGHNTVFWYRQTMMQGLELLAYFRNRAPLDDSGMPKDRFSAEMPDATLATLKIQPSEPRDSAVYFCASGSGGTNEKLFFGSGTQLSVL.

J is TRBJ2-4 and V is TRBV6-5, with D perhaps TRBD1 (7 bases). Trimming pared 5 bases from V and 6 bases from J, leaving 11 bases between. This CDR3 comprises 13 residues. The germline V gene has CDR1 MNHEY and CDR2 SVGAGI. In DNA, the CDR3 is TGTGCCAGCAGTCCAGGGGGGATAAACATTCAGTACTTC. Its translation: CASSPGGINIQYF.

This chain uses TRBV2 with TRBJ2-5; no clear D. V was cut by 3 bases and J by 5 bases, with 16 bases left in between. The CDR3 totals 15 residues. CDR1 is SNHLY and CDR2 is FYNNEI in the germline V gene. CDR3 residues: CASSDRYLGTETQYF. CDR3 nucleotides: TGTGCCAGCAGTGACCGTTACCTAGGAACTGAGACCCAGTACTTC.

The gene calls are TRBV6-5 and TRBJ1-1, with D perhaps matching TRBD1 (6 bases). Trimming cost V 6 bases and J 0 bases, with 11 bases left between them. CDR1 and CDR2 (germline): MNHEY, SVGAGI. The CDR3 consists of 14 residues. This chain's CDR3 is CASSQQGMNTEAFF. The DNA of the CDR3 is TGTGCCAGCAGCCAACAGGGTATGAACACTGAAGCTTTCTTT.

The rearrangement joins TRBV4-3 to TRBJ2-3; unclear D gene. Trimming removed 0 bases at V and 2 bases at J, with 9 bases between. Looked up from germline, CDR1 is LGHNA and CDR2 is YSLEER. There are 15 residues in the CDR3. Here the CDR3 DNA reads TGCGCCAGCAGCCAAGATGACTTGTTCACAGATACGCAGTATTTT. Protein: CASSQDDLFTDTQYF.

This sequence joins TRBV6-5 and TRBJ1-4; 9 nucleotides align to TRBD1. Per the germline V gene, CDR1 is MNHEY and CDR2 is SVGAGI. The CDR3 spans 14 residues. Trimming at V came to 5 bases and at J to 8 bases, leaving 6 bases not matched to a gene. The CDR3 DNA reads TGTGCCAGCAGTAACGACAGGGGGGTAGAAAAACTGTTTTTT. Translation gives CASSNDRGVEKLFF.

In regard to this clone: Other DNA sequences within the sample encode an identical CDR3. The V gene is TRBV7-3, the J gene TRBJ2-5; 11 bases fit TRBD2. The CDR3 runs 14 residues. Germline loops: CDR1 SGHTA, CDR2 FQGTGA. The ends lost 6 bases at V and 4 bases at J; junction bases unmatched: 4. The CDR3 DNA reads TGTGCCAGCAGTCTAGCGGGGGGTGGAGAGACCCAGTACTTC. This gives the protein CASSLAGGGETQYF.

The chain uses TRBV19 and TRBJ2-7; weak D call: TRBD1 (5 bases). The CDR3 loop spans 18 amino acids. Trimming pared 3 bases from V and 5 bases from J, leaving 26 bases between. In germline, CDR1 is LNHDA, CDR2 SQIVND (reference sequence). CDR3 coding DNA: TGTGCCAGTAGTATTGTCATCAGGGATATCACCCCGCCTGACGAGCAGTACTTC. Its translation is CASSIVIRDITPPDEQYF.

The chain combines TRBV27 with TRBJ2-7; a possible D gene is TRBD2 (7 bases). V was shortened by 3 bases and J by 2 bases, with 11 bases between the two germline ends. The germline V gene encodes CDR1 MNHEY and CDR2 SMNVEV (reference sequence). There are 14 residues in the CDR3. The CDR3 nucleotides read TGTGCCAGCAGTTTGAGCGGGGACACCTACGAGCAGTACTTC. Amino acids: CASSLSGDTYEQYF.

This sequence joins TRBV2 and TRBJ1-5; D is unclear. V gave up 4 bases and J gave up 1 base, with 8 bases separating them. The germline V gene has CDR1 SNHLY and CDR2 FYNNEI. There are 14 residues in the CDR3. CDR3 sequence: CASSGERSNQPQHF. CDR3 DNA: TGTGCCAGCAGTGGAGAGCGGAGCAATCAGCCCCAGCATTTT.

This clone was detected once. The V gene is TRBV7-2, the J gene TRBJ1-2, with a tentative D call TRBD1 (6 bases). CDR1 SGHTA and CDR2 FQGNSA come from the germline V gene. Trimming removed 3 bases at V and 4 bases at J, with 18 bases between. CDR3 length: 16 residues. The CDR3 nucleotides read TGTGCCAGCAGCTTTCAACAGGGCGGGCTAAGCTATGGCTACACCTTC. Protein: CASSFQQGGLSYGYTF.

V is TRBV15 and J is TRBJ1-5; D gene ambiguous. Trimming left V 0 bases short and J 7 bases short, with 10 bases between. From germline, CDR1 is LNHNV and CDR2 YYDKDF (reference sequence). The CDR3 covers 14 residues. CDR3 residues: CATSRERGLQPQHF. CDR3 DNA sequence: TGTGCCACCAGCAGAGAGAGAGGGTTGCAGCCCCAGCATTTT.

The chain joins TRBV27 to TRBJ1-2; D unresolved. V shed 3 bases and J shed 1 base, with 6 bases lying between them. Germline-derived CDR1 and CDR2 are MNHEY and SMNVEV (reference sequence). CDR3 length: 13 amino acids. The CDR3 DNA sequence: TGTGCCAGCAGTTTTTACAGTAACTATGGCTACACCTTC. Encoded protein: CASSFYSNYGYTF.

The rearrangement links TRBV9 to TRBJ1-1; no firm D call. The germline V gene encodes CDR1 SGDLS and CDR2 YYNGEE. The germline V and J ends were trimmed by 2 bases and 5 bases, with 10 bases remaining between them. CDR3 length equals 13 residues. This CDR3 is CASSVTGGTEAFF. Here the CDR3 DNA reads TGTGCCAGCAGCGTCACTGGAGGGACTGAAGCTTTCTTT.

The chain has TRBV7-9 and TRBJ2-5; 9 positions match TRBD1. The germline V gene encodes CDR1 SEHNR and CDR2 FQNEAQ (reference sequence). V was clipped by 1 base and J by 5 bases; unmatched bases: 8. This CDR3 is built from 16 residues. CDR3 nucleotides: TGTGCCAGCAGCTTAGTCCCACAGGGGGCGCGGGAGACCCAGTACTTC. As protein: CASSLVPQGARETQYF.

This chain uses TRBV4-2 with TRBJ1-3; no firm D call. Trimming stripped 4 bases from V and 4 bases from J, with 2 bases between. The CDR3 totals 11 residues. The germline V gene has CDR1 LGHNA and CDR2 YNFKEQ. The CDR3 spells CASSPGNTIYF. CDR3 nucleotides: TGTGCCAGCAGCCCGGGAAACACCATATATTTT.

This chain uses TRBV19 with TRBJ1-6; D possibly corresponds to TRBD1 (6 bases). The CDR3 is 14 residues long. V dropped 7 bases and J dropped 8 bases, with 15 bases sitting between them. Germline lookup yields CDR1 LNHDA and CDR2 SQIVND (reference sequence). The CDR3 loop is CASTLDRQYSPLHF. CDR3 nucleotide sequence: TGTGCCAGTACTCTCGACAGGCAGTATTCACCCCTCCACTTT. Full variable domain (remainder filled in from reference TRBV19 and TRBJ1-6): DGGITQSPKYLFRKEGQNVTLSCEQNLNHDAMYWYRQDPGQGLRLIYYSQIVNDFQKGDIAEGYSVSREKKESFPLTVTSAQKNPTAFYLCASTLDRQYSPLHFGNGTRLTVT.

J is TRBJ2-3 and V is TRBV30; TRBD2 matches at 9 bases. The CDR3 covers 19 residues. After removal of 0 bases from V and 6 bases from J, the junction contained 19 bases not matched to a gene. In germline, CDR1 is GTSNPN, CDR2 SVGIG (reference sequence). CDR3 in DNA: TGTGCCTGGAGTGTAGGGGTAGGGAGCGGGGGGCCCCTTGGGGATACGCAGTATTTT. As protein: CAWSVGVGSGGPLGDTQYF. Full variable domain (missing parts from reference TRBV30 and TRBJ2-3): SQTIHQWPATLVQPVGSPLSLECTVEGTSNPNLYWYRQAAGRGLQLLFYSVGIGQISSEVPQNLSASRPQDRQFILSSKKLLLSDSGFYLCAWSVGVGSGGPLGDTQYFGPGTRLTVL.

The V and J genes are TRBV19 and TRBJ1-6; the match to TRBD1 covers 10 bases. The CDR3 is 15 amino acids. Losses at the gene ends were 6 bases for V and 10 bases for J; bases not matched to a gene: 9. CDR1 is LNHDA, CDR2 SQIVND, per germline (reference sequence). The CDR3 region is CASSRSGDRGSPLHF. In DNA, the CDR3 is TGTGCCAGTAGCCGATCTGGGGACAGGGGATCACCCCTCCACTTT.

CDR3 DNA: TGTGCCAGCAGCTTAGCAACTCTCTCAACCACGCAGTATTTT. Residues: CASSLATLSTTQYF. The chain uses TRBV11-2 and TRBJ2-3; D gene unclear. Trimming removed 1 base from V and 9 bases from J, with 14 bases in between. CDR1 is SGHAT, CDR2 FQNNGV, per germline. The CDR3 has 14 amino acids.

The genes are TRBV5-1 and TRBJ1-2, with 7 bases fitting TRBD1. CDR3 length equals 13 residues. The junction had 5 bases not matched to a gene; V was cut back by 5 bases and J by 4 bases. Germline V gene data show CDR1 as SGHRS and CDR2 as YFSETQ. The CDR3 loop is CASRGTAGYGYTF. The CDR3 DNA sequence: TGCGCCAGCAGAGGGACAGCAGGCTATGGCTACACCTTC.